These 7 T cell receptor beta chains were sequenced from one sample in a study of human T cells and chemical hapten exposure. From the RACE reads, TCRdb called clonotypes with MiXCR, one entry per CDR3 protein. The sample holds about 380,000 distinct CDR3 sequences, 4% to 5.5% seen once. Time point denoted: patch test 1, 2 weeks after DPC sensitization. Noted treatment: therapeutic diphenylcyclopropenone sensitization with weekly scalp DPC. Sequencing used whole blood, obtained in connection with sensitization to the hapten diphenylcyclopropenone (DPC). The receptors stem from a woman between 50 and 59 years old with alopecia areata. Some clones in this sample may be carry-over from other donors' samples.

This clonotype appeared a few times. The chain is built from TRBV18 and TRBJ1-4; no reliable D call. CDR1 is KGHSH and CDR2 is LQKENI in the germline V gene. The CDR3 has 15 amino acids. V lost 5 bases to trimming and J lost 5 bases, with 15 bases between them. The CDR3 spells CASSISAEGNEKLFF. The CDR3 coding sequence is TGTGCCAGCTCAATCTCCGCAGAAGGAAATGAAAAACTGTTTTTT.

V gene TRBV28 combines with J gene TRBJ1-5; 7 bases map to TRBD1. This CDR3 spans 14 amino acids. The junction had 9 bases not matched to a gene; V was cut back by 7 bases and J by 6 bases. Per the germline V gene, CDR1 is MDHEN and CDR2 is SYDVKM. The CDR3 loop reads CASTRGGGSQPQHF. DNA of the CDR3: TGTGCCAGCACCCGGGGAGGGGGCAGTCAGCCCCAGCATTTT.

At least ten counts were recorded for this clonotype. The chain carries TRBV9 and TRBJ2-6; a possible D gene is TRBD1 (5 bases). This CDR3 contains 16 residues. V lost 2 bases to trimming and J lost 0 bases, with 9 bases between them. Germline CDR1 reads SGDLS; CDR2 reads YYNGEE. The CDR3 bases are TGTGCCAGCAGCGTGACAGATGACTCTGGGGCCAACGTCCTGACTTTC. It translates to CASSVTDDSGANVLTF.

This clonotype was detected many times. V usage is TRBV6-6 and J usage is TRBJ1-2; TRBD1 is a possible D gene (5 bases). V was pared by 3 bases and J by 7 bases, with 9 bases between. This CDR3 has 12 residues. Germline CDR1 and CDR2: MNHNY and SVGAGI (reference sequence). As DNA, the CDR3 is TGTGCCAGCAGTTATGAGGGGCCTGGCTACACCTTC. The encoded protein is CASSYEGPGYTF.

The genes are TRBV24-1 and TRBJ2-2, with D hard to call. This CDR3 contains 16 residues. Trimming shortened V by 11 bases and J by 0 bases, and 18 bases separated the two germline ends. CDR1 is KGHDR and CDR2 is SFDVKD in the germline V gene. The CDR3 DNA reads as TGTGCCAAACTCCGGCCCCGGGCCCCGAACACCGGGGAGCTGTTTTTT. It is translated as CAKLRPRAPNTGELFF.

This clonotype showed up many times. The chain is built from TRBV5-4 and TRBJ2-3; D is unclear. Germline CDR1 and CDR2: SGHNT and YYREEE (reference sequence). Trimming shortened V by 5 bases and J by 0 bases, and 7 bases separated the two germline ends. The CDR3 consists of 13 residues. DNA for the CDR3: TGTGCCAGCAGTCGAATAAGCACAGATACGCAGTATTTT. Amino acids: CASSRISTDTQYF.

At least ten counts were recorded for this clonotype. This chain connects TRBV12-3 or TRBV12-4 to TRBJ1-5; D uncertain. The V and J ends lost 6 bases and 4 bases respectively, with 16 bases between them. The CDR3 contains 15 residues. The CDR3 reads CASSPHLGGNQPQHF. Here the CDR3 DNA reads TGTGCCAGCAGCCCCCACCTGGGCGGGAATCAGCCCCAGCATTTT.